The clone carrying this TCR beta chain was recorded a few times. This specimen belongs to a study of blood T cells in healthy people across ages. PCR was performed a second time for roughly 7 to 11 cycles using a sample-barcoded 5' primer and a J-beta primer mix. TCRdb re-called the 5' RACE reads with MiXCR, one entry per CDR3 protein. The table has about 930,000 distinct CDR3 sequences, almost 30% seen once. Per germline, CDR1 MDHEN and CDR2 SYDVKM. V lost 6 bases and J 0 bases, leaving 13 bases between the germline ends. The CDR3 has 15 residues. The sample was also reused in another study, on T cells of mothers and their children. According to that study: Three healthy Caucasian mothers, along with their six children, were the donors. Sequencing got over 10 million TCR beta CDR3 reads from each mother and roughly 3 million from each child. Thymic selection, a shaping force on TCR recombination output, acts similarly in related and unrelated pairs. Detection of persistent microchimeric T cell clones did not occur.

This chain connects TRBV28 to TRBJ2-3; D not resolved. This clonotype was obtained from a woman between 35 and 50 years old in good health. Sequenced input: blood. The DNA of the CDR3 is TGTGCCAGCAGCTCGGGTGCCGCTAGCACAGATACGCAGTATTTT. This codes for CASSSGAASTDTQYF.